This T cell receptor (beta chain) was identified in a study of blood T cell repertoires in COVID-19. In the source study's methods: Reference gene primer amplification in the assay estimated nucleated cell counts. Libraries were prepared by immunoSEQ multiplex PCR; TCRdb keeps only in-frame clonotypes and omits some of them. The V and J calls and clone size are taken from that table; D and trimming were inferred from the DNA. This sample has around 330,000 clones, with 85% found just once. Trimming pared 4 bases from V and 2 bases from J, leaving 10 bases between. The CDR3 has 15 amino acids. Germline V gene sequence: CDR1 SGHKS, CDR2 YYEKEE (reference sequence).

The sequence was collected from a woman aged 25 to 39 who had been exposed to COVID-19. This chain uses TRBV5-5 with TRBJ2-6, with a possible D match to TRBD1 (5 bases). The source material was PBMCs or T cells enriched from blood (not recorded which). CDR3 sequence reads: CASSLTETGANVLTF. For the CDR3, the DNA is TGTGCCAGCAGCCTGACAGAAACTGGGGCCAACGTCCTGACTTTC.